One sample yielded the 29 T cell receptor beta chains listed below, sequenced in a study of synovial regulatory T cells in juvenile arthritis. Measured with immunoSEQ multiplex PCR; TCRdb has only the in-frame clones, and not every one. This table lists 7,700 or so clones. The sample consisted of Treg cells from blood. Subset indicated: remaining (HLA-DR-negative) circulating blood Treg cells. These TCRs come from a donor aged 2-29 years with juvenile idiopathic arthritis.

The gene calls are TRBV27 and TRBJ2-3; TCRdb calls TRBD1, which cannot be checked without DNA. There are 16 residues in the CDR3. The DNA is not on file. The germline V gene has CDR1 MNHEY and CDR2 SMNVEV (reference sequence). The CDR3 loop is CASSLIRGLGTDTQYF.

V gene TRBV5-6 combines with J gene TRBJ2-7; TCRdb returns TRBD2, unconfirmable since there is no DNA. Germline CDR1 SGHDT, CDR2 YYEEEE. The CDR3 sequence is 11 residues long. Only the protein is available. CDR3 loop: CASSLEHEQYF.

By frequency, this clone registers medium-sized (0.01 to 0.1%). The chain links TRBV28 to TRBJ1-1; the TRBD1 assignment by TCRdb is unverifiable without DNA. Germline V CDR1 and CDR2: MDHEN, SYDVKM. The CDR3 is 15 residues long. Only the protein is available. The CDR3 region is CASSVGGAGETEAFF.

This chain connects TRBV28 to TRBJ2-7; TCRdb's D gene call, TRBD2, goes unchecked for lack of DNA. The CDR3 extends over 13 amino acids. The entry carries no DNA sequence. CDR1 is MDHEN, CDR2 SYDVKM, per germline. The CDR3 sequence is CASRSAGSVEQYF.

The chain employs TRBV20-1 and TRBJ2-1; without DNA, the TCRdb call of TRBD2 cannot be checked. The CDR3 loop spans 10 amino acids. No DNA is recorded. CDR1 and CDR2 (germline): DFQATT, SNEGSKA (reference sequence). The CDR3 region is CSASSNEQFF.

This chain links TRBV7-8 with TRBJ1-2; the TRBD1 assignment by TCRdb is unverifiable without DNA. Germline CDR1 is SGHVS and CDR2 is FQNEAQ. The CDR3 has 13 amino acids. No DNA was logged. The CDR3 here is CASSTDRVNGYTF. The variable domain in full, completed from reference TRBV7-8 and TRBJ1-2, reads GAGVSQSPRYKVAKRGQDVALRCDPISGHVSLFWYQQALGQGPEFLTYFQNEAQLDKSGLPSDRFFAERPEGSVSTLKIQRTQQEDSAVYLCASSTDRVNGYTFGSGTRLTVV.

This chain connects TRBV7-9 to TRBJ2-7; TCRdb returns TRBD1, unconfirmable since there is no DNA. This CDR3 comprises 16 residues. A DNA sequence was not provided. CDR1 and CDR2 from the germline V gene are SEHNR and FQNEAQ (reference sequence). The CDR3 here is CASSLIFPGTAYEQYF.

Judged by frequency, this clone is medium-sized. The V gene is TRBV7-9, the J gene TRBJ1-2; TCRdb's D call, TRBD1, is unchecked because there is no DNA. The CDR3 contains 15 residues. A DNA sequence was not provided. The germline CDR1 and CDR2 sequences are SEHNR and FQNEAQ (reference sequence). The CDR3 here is CASSFTGGVGYGYTF.

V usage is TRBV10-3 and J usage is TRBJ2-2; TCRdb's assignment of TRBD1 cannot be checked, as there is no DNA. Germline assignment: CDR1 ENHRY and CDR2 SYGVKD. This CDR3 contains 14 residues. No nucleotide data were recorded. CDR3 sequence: CATAGQGATGELFF.

The CDR3: CASRNSGRPTDTQYF. The chain is built from TRBV5-1 and TRBJ2-3; absent DNA, TCRdb's TRBD2 call cannot be checked. From germline, CDR1 is SGHRS and CDR2 YFSETQ. The CDR3 loop spans 15 amino acids. No DNA was logged.

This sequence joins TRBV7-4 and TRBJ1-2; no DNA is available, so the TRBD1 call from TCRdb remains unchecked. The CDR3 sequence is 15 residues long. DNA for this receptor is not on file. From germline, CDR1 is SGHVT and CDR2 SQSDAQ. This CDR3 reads CASSKGQGADYGYTF.

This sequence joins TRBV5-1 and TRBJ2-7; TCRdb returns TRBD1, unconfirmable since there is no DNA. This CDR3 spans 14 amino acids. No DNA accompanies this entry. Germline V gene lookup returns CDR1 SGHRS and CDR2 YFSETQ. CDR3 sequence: CASSPGQGLRGQYF.

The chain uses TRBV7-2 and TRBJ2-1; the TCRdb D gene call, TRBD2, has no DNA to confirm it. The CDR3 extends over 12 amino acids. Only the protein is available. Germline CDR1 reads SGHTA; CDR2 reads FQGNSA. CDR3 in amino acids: CASSPQRDEQFF.

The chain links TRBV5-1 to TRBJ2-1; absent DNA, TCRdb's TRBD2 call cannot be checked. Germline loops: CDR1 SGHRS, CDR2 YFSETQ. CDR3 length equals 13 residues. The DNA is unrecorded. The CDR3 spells CASSSASNNEQFF.

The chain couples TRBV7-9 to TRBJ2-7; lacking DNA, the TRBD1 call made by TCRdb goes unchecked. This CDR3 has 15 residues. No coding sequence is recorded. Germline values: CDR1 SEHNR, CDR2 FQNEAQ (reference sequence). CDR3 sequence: CASSLEGARAYEQYF.

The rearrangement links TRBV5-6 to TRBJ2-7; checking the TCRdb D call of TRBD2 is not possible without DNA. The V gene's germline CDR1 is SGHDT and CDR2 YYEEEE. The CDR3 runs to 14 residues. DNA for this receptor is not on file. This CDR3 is CASSTTGTSSEQYF.

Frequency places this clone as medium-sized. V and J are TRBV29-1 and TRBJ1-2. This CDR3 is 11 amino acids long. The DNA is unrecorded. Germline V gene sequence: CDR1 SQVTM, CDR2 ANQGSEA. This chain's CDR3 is CSGGTAYGYTF.

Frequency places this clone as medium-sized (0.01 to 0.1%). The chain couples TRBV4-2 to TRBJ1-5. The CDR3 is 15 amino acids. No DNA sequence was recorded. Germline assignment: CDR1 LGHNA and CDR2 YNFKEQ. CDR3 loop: CASSQGSGRPQPQHF.

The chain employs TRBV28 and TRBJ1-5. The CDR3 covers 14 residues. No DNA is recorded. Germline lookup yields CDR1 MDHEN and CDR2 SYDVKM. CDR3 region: CASSFFRPRQPQHF.

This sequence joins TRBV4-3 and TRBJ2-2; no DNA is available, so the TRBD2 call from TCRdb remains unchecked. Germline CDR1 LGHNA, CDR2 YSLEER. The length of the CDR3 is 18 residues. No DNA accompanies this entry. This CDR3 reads CASSQDTGGTDNTGELFF.

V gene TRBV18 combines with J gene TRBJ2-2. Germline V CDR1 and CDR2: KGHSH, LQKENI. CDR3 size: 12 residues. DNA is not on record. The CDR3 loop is CASSPLTGELFF.

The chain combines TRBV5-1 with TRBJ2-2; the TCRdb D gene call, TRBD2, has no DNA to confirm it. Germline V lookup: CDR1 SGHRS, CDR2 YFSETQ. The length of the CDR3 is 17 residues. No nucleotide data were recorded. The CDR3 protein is CASSLVSGRANTGELFF.

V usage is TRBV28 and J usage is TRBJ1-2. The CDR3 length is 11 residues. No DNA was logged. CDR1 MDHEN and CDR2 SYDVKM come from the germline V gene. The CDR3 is CASFRLGGYTF.

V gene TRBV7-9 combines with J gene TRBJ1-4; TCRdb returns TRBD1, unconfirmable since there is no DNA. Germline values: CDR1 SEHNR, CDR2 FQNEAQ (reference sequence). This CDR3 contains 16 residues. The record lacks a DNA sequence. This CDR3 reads CASSPGWGQLNEKLFF. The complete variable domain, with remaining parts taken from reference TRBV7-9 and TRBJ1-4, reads DTGVSQNPRHKITKRGQNVTFRCDPISEHNRLYWYRQTLGQGPEFLTYFQNEAQLEKSRLLSDRFSAERPKGSFSTLEIQRTEQGDSAMYLCASSPGWGQLNEKLFFGSGTQLSVL.

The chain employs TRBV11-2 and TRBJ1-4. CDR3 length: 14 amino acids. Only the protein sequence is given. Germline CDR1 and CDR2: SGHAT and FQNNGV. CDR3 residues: CASSPRATNEKLFF.

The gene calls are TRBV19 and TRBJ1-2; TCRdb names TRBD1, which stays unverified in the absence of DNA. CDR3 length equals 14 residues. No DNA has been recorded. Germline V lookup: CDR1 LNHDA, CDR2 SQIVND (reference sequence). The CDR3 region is CASSIKGASYGYTF.

The CDR3 reads CSAGDRLEAFF. This rearrangement joins TRBV20-1 to TRBJ1-1; the TRBD1 assignment by TCRdb is unverifiable without DNA. This CDR3 comprises 11 residues. The DNA is not on file. Germline V CDR1 and CDR2: DFQATT, SNEGSKA (reference sequence).

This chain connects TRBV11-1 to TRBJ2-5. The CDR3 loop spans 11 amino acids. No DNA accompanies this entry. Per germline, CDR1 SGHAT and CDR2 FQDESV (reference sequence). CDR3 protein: CASSLEETQYF.

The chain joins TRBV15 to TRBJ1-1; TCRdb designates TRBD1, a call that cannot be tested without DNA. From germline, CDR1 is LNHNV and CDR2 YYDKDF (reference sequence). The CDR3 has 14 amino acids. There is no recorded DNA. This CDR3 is CATRDRKLNTEAFF.